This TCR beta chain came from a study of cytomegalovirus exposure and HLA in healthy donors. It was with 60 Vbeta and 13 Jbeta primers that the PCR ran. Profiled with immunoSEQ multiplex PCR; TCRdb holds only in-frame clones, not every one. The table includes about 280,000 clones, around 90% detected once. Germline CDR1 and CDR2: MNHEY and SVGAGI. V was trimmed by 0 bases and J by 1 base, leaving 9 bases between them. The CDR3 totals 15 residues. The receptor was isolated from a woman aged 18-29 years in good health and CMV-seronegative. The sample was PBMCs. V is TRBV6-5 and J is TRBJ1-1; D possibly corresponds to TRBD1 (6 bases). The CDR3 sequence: CASSYSTGSNTEAFF. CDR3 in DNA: TGTGCCAGCAGTTACTCGACAGGCTCGAACACTGAAGCTTTCTTT.